In its sample, the clone carrying this TCR beta chain was seen once. Original processing methods: Nucleated cell counts were estimated from reference gene primer amplification. The data were produced by immunoSEQ multiplex PCR, yet TCRdb's version contains in-frame clones alone and is incomplete. The DNA gave D and trimming, while V, J and clone size come from that table. Here the sample spans 70,000 to 90,000 clones, roughly 80% being singletons. These data originate in a study of blood T cell repertoires in COVID-19. Background on the study: Samples taken during acute and convalescent COVID-19 were collected in the United States, Italy and Spain. PBMCs, B-cell-depleted T cells, or T cells were the source of the cDNA or gDNA that made up the material.

This CDR3 spans 15 amino acids. J lost 10 bases, V lost 6 bases, and 11 bases had no gene match. The germline V gene has CDR1 SGHTA and CDR2 FQGNSA. The V and J genes are TRBV7-2 and TRBJ1-6, with 8 nucleotides matching TRBD1. This receptor was taken from a man aged 65 to 85 with acute or convalescent COVID-19. The specimen was peripheral blood. The CDR3 region is CASRTDRVTNSPLHF. As DNA, the CDR3 is TGTGCCAGCAGAACGGACAGGGTGACGAACTCACCCCTCCACTTT. Full variable domain (rest looked up from reference TRBV7-2 and TRBJ1-6): GAGVSQSPSNKVTEKGKDVELRCDPISGHTALYWYRQSLGQGLEFLIYFQGNSAPDKSGLPSDRFSAERTGGSVSTLTIQRTQQEDSAVYLCASRTDRVTNSPLHFGNGTRLTVT.